One T cell receptor (beta chain) is described in this entry. These data belong to a study of blood T cell repertoires in COVID-19. Study context: The study drew acute and convalescent COVID-19 samples from the United States, Italy and Spain. Sources were T cells, B-cell-depleted T cells, or PBMCs; the material itself was cDNA or gDNA.

Original methodology: Using reference gene primer amplification, nucleated cell counts were estimated. Profiled with immunoSEQ multiplex PCR; TCRdb holds only in-frame clones, not every one. V and J calls and clone size are as listed in that table; D and trimming were resolved from the DNA. There are around 60,000 clones in the sample; approximately 80% occur only once, and roughly a fifth lies in the top ten. The Seattle site enrolled patients during active infection and followed them longitudinally. Germline V gives CDR1 SGHAT, CDR2 FQNNGV. The CDR3 has 13 amino acids. The V end was cut by 1 base, the J end by 7 bases, with 10 bases between.

The chain links TRBV11-2 to TRBJ1-2; D gene ambiguous. The sequence came from a man aged 25-45 years with COVID-19, enrolled during active disease. The specimen was peripheral blood. The CDR3 is CASSLGGNGGYTF. The CDR3 DNA follows: TGTGCCAGCAGCTTAGGAGGGAATGGTGGCTACACCTTC.